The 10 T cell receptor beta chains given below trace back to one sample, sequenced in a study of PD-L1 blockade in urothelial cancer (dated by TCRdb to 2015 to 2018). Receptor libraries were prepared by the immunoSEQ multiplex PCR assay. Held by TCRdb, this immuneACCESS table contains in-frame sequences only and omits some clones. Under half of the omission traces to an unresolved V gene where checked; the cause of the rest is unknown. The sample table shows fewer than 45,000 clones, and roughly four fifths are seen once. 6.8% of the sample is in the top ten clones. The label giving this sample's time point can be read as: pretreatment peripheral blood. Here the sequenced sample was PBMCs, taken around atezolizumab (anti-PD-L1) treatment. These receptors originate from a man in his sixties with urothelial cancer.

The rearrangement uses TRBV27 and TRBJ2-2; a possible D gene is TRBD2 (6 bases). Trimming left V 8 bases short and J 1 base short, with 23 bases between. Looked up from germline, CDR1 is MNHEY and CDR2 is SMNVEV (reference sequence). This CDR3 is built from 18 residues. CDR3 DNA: TGTGCCAGCGGACGCGATATTGGGCGGGGCCAGAACACCGGGGAGCTGTTTTTT. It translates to CASGRDIGRGQNTGELFF.

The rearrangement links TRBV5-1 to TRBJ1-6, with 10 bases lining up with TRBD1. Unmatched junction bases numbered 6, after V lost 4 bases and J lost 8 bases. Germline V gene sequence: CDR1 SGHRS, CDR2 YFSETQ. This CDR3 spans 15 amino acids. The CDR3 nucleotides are TGCGCCAGCAGCCGGGTCGGGACAGGGGATTCACCCCTCCACTTT. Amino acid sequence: CASSRVGTGDSPLHF. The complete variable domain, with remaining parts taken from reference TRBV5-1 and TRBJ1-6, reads KAGVTQTPRYLIKTRGQQVTLSCSPISGHRSVSWYQQTPGQGLQFLFEYFSETQRNKGNFPGRFSGRQFSNSRSEMNVSTLELGDSALYLCASSRVGTGDSPLHFGNGTRLTVT.

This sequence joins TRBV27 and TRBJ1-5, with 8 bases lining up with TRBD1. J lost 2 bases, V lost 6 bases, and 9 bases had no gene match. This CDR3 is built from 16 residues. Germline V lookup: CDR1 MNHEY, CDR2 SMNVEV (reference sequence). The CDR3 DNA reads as TGTGCCAGCAGCGACCAGGGGGCGGAAGGCAATCAGCCCCAGCATTTT. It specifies CASSDQGAEGNQPQHF.

In DNA form, the CDR3 reads TGTGCTAGTTTACTATTCACTGAAGCTTTCTTT. Translating it yields CASLLFTEAFF. This sequence joins TRBV12-5 and TRBJ1-1, with D hard to call. CDR3 length: 11 residues. Trimming pared 8 bases from V and 4 bases from J, leaving 8 bases between. Germline lookup yields CDR1 LGHNT and CDR2 FRNRAP.

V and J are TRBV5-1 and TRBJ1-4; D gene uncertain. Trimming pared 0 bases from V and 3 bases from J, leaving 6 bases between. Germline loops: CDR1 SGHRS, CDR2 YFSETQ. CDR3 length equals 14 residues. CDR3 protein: CASSLGQANEKLFF. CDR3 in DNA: TGCGCCAGCAGCTTGGGCCAGGCTAATGAAAAACTGTTTTTT.

The CDR3 DNA sequence: TGTGCCAGCACTACGCTGGGCAGGGCAGATTATGGCTACACCTTC. The encoded protein is CASTTLGRADYGYTF. The chain joins TRBV19 to TRBJ1-2, with D perhaps TRBD1 (5 bases). Germline V gives CDR1 LNHDA, CDR2 SQIVND (reference sequence). The CDR3 loop spans 15 amino acids. V dropped 9 bases and J dropped 5 bases, with 22 bases sitting between them.

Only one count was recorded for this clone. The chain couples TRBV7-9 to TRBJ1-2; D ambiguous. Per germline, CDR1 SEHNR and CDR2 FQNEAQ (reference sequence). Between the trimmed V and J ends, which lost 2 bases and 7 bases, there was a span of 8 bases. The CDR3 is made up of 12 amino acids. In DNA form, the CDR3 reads TGTGCCAGCAGCTTAATTTGGGCTGGCTACACCTTC. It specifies CASSLIWAGYTF.

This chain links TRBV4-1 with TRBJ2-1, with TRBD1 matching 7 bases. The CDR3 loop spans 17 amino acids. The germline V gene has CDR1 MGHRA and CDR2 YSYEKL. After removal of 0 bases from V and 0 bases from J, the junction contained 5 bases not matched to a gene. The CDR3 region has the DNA TGCGCCAGCAGCCAAGATCCGGGACAGAGCTCCTACAATGAGCAGTTCTTC. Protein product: CASSQDPGQSSYNEQFF.

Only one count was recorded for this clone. This CDR3 reads CAISEGGTDTQYF. CDR3 coding DNA: TGTGCCATCAGTGAGGGAGGGACAGATACGCAGTATTTT. The chain combines TRBV10-3 with TRBJ2-3; TRBD2 might be the D (6 bases). CDR3 length equals 13 residues. Germline values: CDR1 ENHRY, CDR2 SYGVKD. V was trimmed by 2 bases and J by 3 bases, leaving 6 bases between them.

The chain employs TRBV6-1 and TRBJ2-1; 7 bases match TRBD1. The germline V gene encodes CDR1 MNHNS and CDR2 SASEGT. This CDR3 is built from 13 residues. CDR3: CALGDRSYNEQFF. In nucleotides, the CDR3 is TGTGCTCTGGGGGACAGATCTTACAATGAGCAGTTCTTC.